The subject of this entry is one T cell receptor beta chain. It was RNA transcripts that yielded the amplified TCR beta CDR3 regions. TCR CDR3 underwent first-round RT-PCR with the HTBI primer set. TCRdb re-analysed the multiplex PCR reads in MiXCR, keeping a single row per CDR3 protein. The table records some 490,000 distinct CDR3 sequences, 20% to 25% of them present only once. Between the trimmed V and J ends, which lost 3 bases and 5 bases, there was a span of 16 bases. This CDR3 has 14 amino acids. Germline V gene lookup returns CDR1 GTSNPN and CDR2 SVGIG (reference sequence). These data are taken from a study of T cells in Graves' hyperthyroidism and ophthalmopathy.

The TCR was taken from a woman in her 70s with Graves' ophthalmopathy. The source material was blood. This chain connects TRBV30 to TRBJ1-1, with D tentatively TRBD1 (6 bases). The DNA of the CDR3 is TGTGCCTGGAGAGCTCTTGGGGGGGCGACTGAAGCTTTCTTT. This translates into CAWRALGGATEAFF. The whole variable domain, filled in from reference TRBV30 and TRBJ1-1, reads SQTIHQWPATLVQPVGSPLSLECTVEGTSNPNLYWYRQAAGRGLQLLFYSVGIGQISSEVPQNLSASRPQDRQFILSSKKLLLSDSGFYLCAWRALGGATEAFFGQGTRLTVV.